This T cell receptor beta chain was identified during a study of beta chain features in type 1 diabetes (dated by TCRdb to the late 2010s). General notes on the study: Mean age, gender distribution, total cell number and subset yield were not different between patients and healthy donors. Naive and central memory subsets were obtained from all 30 or so donors, but regulatory and stem cell-like memory subsets were isolated from only 8 patients and roughly eight healthy donors. A total of some 100,000,000 sorted cells were examined across all samples, and the number of cells per subset was strongly correlated with RNA yield. In the study, recently diagnosed type 1 diabetes patients and matched healthy donors were compared on the TCRB repertoires of their sorted circulating CD4+ T cell subsets.

Trimming takes 6 bases from V and 4 bases from J, and the germline ends sit 15 bases apart. The CDR1 and CDR2 encoded by the germline V gene are SGDLS and YYNGEE. From the cysteine through the phenylalanine, the CDR3 covers 14 amino acids. The sequence is cut down to CDR3 DNA, 42 bases in frame from base 1. The High Capacity cDNA Reverse Transcription Kit was used to reverse transcribe all of the isolated RNA, meaning that expressed TCRB transcripts were what got sequenced. Naive, central memory and regulatory T cell samples underwent deep immunoSEQ sequencing, averaging around 3.9 million total reads per sample. After sorted cells were lysed in RLT buffer, RNA was extracted with DNase-treated RNeasy Micro or Mini kits, with the choice depending on cell number. To prevent cross-contamination, each cell subset was processed individually, whereas patient and healthy donor samples were processed jointly. The immunoSEQ multiplex PCR was used to amplify TCRB sequences from cDNA, yielding 87-bp fragments that span the CDR3 region. Sequencing of the amplicons was done on the Illumina HiSeq platform. The paper's data handling went like this. Synthetic template baselines were used to correct PCR bias computationally, reads within Hamming distance 2 were collapsed together, and singletons that could not be merged were discarded. Reads were aligned against IMGT to assign V, D and J genes, CDR3 length and insertions or deletions at six rearrangement sites. Within each subset, clonotype counts were normalized to the number of sorted cells before true diversity and Gini coefficients were calculated with the tcR R package. Repertoire sharing was quantified using the overlap coefficient calculated on TCRB nucleotide sequences. Out-of-frame TCRB sequences from naive cells were analyzed to stand in for the pre-selection repertoire. TCRdb obtained this table from immuneACCESS and retained in-frame rearrangements with V and J assigned. These tables miss some clones; where compared with another copy, unresolved V genes account for less than half of the shortfall, and the remainder is unexplained. The V and J calls and clone size are taken from that table; D and trimming were inferred from the DNA. Counted in this sample were 300,000 to 400,000 clones; around an eighth of them appeared once. The ten biggest clones cover 0.013% to 0.015% of the sample.

What the authors observed across the whole study: Naive, central memory and regulatory TCRB repertoires appeared to be more similar among patients than among healthy donors. Because cDNA was sequenced instead of genomic DNA, highly expressing activated cells could be over-represented, though the groups showed no difference in activation or CD3 levels. Only small numbers of individuals were included in the HLA sub-analyses, which left unresolved whether HLA type had any influence on TCRB rearrangement. Fewer insertions and more nucleotide deletions at VDJ recombination sites were observed in patients with type 1 diabetes, implying thymic rearrangement abnormalities. In all four CD4+ subsets, TCRB CDR3 length was moderately but significantly shorter in type 1 diabetes patients. PCR may preferentially amplify shorter templates, but because patient and control samples were amplified and corrected together, any resulting skew would affect both groups equally.

With respect to this clone: Its specific antigen is unknown. No qualities accompany the bases; no much larger clone lies one base away.

Each donor gave one peripheral blood draw, averaging roughly 120 mL, which was collected into heparinised tubes. Naive, central memory, regulatory and stem cell-like memory CD4+ T cells were sorted on a BD FACSAria II using a panel including CD45RO, CCR7, CD25, CD127, CD95 and CD27. A purity above 95% was achieved for all sorted populations. PBMCs were isolated right away by Lymphoprep density gradient centrifugation and were stained directly, without culture. Samples were stained and sorted in pairs, with one healthy donor and one patient per experiment, so that batch effects were minimized. The chain is assembled from TRBV9 and TRBJ2-3, with the identity of the D gene unclear. This TCR was recovered from a woman younger than 30 with type 1 diabetes. The sequenced material came from naive CD4+ T cells from blood. This specimen's cell subset or site label, per the study, means: true naive CD4+ T cells. CDR3 region: CASTPSIGADTQYF. DNA sequence: TGTGCCAGCACTCCTAGTATTGGCGCAGATACGCAGTATTTT.